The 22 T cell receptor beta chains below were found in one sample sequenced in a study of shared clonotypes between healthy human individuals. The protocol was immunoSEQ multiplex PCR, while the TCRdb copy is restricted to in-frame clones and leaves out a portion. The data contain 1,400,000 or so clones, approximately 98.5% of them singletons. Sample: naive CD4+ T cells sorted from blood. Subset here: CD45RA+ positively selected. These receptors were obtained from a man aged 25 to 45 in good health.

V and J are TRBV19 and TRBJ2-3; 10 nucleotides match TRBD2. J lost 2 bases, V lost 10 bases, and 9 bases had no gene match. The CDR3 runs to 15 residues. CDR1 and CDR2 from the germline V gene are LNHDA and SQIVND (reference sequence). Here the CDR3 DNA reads TGTGCCACCCGCCAAGCGGGAGGGACCACAGATACGCAGTATTTT. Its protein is CATRQAGGTTDTQYF.

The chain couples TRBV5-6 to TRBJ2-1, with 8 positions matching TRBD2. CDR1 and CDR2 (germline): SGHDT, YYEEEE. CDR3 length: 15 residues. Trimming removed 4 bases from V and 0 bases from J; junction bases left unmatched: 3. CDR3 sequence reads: CASSQSGSSYNEQFF. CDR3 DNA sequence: TGTGCCAGCAGCCAAAGCGGGAGCTCCTACAATGAGCAGTTCTTC.

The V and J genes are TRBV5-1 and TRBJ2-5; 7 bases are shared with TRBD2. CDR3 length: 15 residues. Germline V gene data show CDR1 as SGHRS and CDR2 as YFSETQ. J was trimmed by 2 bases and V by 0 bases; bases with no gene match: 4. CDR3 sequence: CASSLGGTKQETQYF. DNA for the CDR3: TGCGCCAGCAGCTTGGGCGGGACTAAACAAGAGACCCAGTACTTC.

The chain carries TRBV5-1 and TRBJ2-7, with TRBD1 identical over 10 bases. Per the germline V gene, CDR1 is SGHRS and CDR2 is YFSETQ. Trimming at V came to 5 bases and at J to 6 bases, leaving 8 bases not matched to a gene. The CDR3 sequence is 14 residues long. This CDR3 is CASRLGTGASEQYF. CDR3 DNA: TGCGCCAGCAGGCTCGGGACAGGGGCTTCCGAGCAGTACTTC.

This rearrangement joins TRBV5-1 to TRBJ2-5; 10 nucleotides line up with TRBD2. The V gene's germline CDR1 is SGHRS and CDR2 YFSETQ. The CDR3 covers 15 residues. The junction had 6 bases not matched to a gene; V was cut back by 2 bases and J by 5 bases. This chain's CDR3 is CASSFRLAGIETQYF. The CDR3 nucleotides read TGCGCCAGCAGCTTCAGACTAGCGGGTATTGAGACCCAGTACTTC.

In DNA form, the CDR3 reads TGTGCCAGCAGCGAACAGGGTGAAAATCAGCCCCAGCATTTT. It yields the protein CASSEQGENQPQHF. The chain recombines TRBV2 with TRBJ1-5; D is possibly TRBD1 (6 bases). The ends were cut back, 6 bases at V and 4 bases at J, with 13 bases in the middle. In germline, CDR1 is SNHLY, CDR2 FYNNEI. The CDR3 has 14 residues.

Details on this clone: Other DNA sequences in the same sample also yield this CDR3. The chain's CDR3 is CASSVAAGTYNEQFF. As DNA, the CDR3 is TGTGCCAGCAGCGTAGCAGCGGGCACCTACAATGAGCAGTTCTTC. This chain connects TRBV9 to TRBJ2-1; perhaps TRBD2 as D (6 bases). The CDR3 contains 15 residues. Germline loops: CDR1 SGDLS, CDR2 YYNGEE. Trimming took off 0 bases at V and 2 bases at J, with 9 bases between the two ends.

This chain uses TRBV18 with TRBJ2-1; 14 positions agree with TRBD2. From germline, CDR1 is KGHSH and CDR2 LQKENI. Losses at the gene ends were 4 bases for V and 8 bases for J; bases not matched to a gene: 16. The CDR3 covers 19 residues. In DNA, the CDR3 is TGTGCCAGCTCACAACTGGGACTAGCGGGAGTTCCTCCCTCTGATGAGCAGTTCTTC. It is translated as CASSQLGLAGVPPSDEQFF.

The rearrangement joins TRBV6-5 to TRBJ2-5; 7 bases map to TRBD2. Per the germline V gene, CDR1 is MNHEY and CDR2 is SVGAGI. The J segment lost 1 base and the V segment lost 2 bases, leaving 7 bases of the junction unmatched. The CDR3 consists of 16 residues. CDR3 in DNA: TGTGCCAGCAGTTACGGGAGGGTCGGGCCCCAAGAGACCCAGTACTTC. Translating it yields CASSYGRVGPQETQYF.

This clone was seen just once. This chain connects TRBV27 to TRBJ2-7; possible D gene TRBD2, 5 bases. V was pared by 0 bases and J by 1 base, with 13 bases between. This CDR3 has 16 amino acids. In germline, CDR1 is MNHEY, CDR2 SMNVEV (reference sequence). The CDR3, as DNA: TGTGCCAGCAGTTTATCTCCCCTGGGGAGTTCCTACGAGCAGTACTTC. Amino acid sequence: CASSLSPLGSSYEQYF.

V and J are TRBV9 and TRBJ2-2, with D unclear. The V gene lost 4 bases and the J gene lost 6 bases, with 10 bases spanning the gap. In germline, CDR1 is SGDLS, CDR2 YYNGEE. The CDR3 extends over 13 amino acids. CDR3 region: CASSKGPAGELFF. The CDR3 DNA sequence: TGTGCCAGCAGCAAAGGCCCAGCCGGGGAGCTGTTTTTT.

The CDR3 protein is CSVPWGNTIYF. DNA of the CDR3: TGCAGCGTCCCCTGGGGAAACACCATATATTTT. J is TRBJ1-3 and V is TRBV29-1; D is uncertain. CDR1 is SQVTM and CDR2 is ANQGSEA in the germline V gene. This CDR3 contains 11 residues. V gave up 6 bases and J gave up 4 bases, with 7 bases separating them.

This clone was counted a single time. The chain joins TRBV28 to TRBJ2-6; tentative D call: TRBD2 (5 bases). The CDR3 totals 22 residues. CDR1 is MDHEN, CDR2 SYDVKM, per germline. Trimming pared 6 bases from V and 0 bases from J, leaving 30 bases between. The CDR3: CASSRPPGKHVLVDSGANVLTF. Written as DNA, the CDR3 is TGTGCCAGCAGCCGCCCACCGGGAAAACATGTACTAGTAGACTCTGGGGCCAACGTCCTGACTTTC.

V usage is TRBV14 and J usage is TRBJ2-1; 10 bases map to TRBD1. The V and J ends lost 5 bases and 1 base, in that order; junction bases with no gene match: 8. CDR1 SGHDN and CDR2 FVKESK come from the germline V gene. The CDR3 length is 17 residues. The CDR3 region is CASSNEPGQGSYNEQFF. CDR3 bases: TGTGCCAGCAGCAACGAACCGGGACAGGGGTCCTACAATGAGCAGTTCTTC.

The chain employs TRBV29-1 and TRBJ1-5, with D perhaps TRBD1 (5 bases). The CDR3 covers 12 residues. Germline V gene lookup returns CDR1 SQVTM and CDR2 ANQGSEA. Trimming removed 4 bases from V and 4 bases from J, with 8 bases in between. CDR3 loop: CSVAAGNQPQHF. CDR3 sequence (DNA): TGCAGCGTTGCTGCAGGGAATCAGCCCCAGCATTTT.

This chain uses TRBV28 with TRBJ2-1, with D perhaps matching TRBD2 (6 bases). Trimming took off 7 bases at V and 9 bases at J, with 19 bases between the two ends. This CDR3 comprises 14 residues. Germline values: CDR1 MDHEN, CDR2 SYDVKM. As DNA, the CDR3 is TGTGCCAGCACCCTTTTTGGGGGGTTCGGTGAGCAGTTCTTC. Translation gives CASTLFGGFGEQFF.

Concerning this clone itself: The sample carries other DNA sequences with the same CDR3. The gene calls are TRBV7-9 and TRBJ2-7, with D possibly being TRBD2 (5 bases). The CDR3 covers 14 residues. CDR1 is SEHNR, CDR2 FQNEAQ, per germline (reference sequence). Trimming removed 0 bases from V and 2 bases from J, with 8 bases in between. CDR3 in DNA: TGTGCCAGCAGCTTAGCGGGAGTACCCTACGAGCAGTACTTC. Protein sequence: CASSLAGVPYEQYF.

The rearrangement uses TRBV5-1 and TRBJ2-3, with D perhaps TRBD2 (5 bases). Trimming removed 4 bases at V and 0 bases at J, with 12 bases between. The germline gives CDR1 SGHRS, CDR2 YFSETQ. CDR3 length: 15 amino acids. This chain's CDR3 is CASSTGSRSTDTQYF. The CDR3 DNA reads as TGCGCCAGCAGCACGGGGTCTAGAAGCACAGATACGCAGTATTTT.

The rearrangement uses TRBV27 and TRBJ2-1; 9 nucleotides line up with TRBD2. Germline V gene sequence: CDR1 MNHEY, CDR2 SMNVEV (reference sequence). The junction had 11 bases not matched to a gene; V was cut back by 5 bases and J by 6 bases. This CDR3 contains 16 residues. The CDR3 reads CASSRKRTSAGNEQFF. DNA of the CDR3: TGTGCCAGCAGTCGAAAGCGGACTAGCGCGGGCAATGAGCAGTTCTTC.

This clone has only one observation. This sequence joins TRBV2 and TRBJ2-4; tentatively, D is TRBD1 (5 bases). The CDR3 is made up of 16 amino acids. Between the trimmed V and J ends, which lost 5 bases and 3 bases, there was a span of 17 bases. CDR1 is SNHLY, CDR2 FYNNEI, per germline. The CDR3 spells CASSSLQEIVKNIQYF. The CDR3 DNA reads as TGTGCCAGCAGTTCTTTACAGGAAATAGTCAAAAACATTCAGTACTTC.

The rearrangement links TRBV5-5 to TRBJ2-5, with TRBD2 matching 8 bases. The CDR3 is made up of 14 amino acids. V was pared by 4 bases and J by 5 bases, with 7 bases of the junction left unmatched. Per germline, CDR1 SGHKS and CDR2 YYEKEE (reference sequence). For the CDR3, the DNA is TGTGCCAGCAGCAGTAGCGGGACCCGGGAGACCCAGTACTTC. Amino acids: CASSSSGTRETQYF.

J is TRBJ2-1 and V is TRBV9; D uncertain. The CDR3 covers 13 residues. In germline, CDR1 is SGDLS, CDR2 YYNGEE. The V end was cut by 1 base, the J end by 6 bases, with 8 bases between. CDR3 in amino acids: CASSVSDRNEQFF. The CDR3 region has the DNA TGTGCCAGCAGCGTATCGGACCGCAATGAGCAGTTCTTC.